This record covers a single T cell receptor (beta chain). What this receptor recognizes is not known. No base qualities exist here, and no much larger clone lies one base off it. The CDR3 spans 17 residues, from the cysteine through the phenylalanine. Of all the DNA, just the CDR3 is kept, 51 bases in frame from base 1. Compared with germline, V lacks 1 base and J lacks 2 bases; bases without a gene match: 6. Based on the germline V gene, the CDR1 and CDR2 sequences are LGHNT and FRNRAP. The record originates from a study of regulatory and conventional T cells in breast cancer (dated by TCRdb to between 2015 and 2017). The library was prepared using PCR. Sequenced on an Illumina MiSeq. TCRdb itself trimmed the public reads at Q25 with fastp, ran MiXCR and retained productive beta chains. Rows with one shared CDR3 protein collapse into an entry with the most common genes and DNA. The sample includes fewer than 20,000 distinct CDR3 sequences, with 32% observed a single time. Less than 2% of the sample goes to the ten largest clones.

This receptor was identified in a female donor in good health. What was sequenced was conventional T cells from blood. The V gene is TRBV12-5 and the J gene is TRBJ2-7; 12 nucleotides in the junction match TRBD2. Here the CDR3 is given as CASGLARTSGETYEQYF. Here is the DNA: TGTGCTAGTGGTTTGGCCCGGACTAGCGGGGAGACCTACGAGCAGTACTTC.